Shown below are 25 T cell receptor beta chains from a single sample sequenced in a study of blood T cell repertoires in COVID-19. The method was immunoSEQ multiplex PCR; TCRdb's version includes in-frame clones alone and lacks a portion of them. This sample has 150,000 to 200,000 clones, with approximately 91% found just once. The sample taken for sequencing was peripheral blood. Receptor source: a man aged 35-49 years with acute or convalescent COVID-19.

The chain carries TRBV11-3 and TRBJ1-1; TRBD1 agrees at 7 bases. The germline gives CDR1 SGHNT, CDR2 YENEEA. This CDR3 has 15 amino acids. Trimming took 5 bases from V and 1 from J; bases not matched to a gene: 7. The CDR3 sequence: CASSQGNRGNTEAFF. Here the CDR3 DNA reads TGTGCCAGCAGCCAGGGGAACAGGGGGAACACTGAAGCTTTCTTT.

In DNA form, the CDR3 reads TGTGCCTGGAGCCCGCGGAGGGTCGAGCAGTACTTC. It specifies CAWSPRRVEQYF. The V gene is TRBV30, the J gene TRBJ2-7; a possible D gene is TRBD2 (6 bases). The CDR3 has 12 amino acids. V shed 3 bases and J shed 6 bases, with 12 bases lying between them. The germline V gene encodes CDR1 GTSNPN and CDR2 SVGIG (reference sequence).

This chain connects TRBV5-4 to TRBJ2-7, with 8 bases aligning to TRBD1. Germline CDR1 is SGHNT and CDR2 is YYREEE (reference sequence). The CDR3 is 16 residues long. The V gene end was trimmed by 0 bases and the J gene end by 6 bases; junction bases not matched to a gene: 11. CDR3 amino acids: CASSLGGTGGKIEQYF. CDR3 coding DNA: TGTGCCAGCAGCTTGGGGGGAACAGGGGGTAAGATCGAGCAGTACTTC.

The chain uses TRBV6-6 and TRBJ1-3, with D tentatively TRBD1 (5 bases). Germline CDR1 MNHNY, CDR2 SVGAGI (reference sequence). The CDR3 loop spans 15 amino acids. Trimming removed 5 bases at V and 0 bases at J, with 11 bases between. The CDR3 region has the DNA TGTGCCAGCAGTAGACAGTTCAACTCTGGAAACACCATATATTTT. Its translation is CASSRQFNSGNTIYF.

The chain joins TRBV25-1 to TRBJ1-2; possible D gene TRBD1, 5 bases. Trimming stripped 1 base from V and 3 bases from J, with 9 bases between. The germline CDR1 and CDR2 sequences are MGHDK and SYGVNS. The CDR3 sequence is 14 residues long. The CDR3 reads CASSESGGDYGYTF. CDR3 nucleotide sequence: TGTGCCAGCAGTGAATCGGGAGGGGACTATGGCTACACCTTC.

This rearrangement joins TRBV6-5 to TRBJ2-7; 10 bases align to TRBD1. Germline V CDR1 and CDR2: MNHEY, SVGAGI. This CDR3 comprises 14 residues. The trim removed 5 bases at V and 5 bases at J, leaving 6 bases unmatched. The CDR3 loop reads CASSMGQGRHEQYF. CDR3 in DNA: TGTGCCAGCAGTATGGGACAGGGGCGCCACGAGCAGTACTTC.

This clone came up once. V usage is TRBV7-2 and J usage is TRBJ1-5; tentatively, D is TRBD1 (6 bases). This CDR3 has 15 residues. From germline, CDR1 is SGHTA and CDR2 FQGNSA. Trimming stripped 3 bases from V and 7 bases from J, with 16 bases between. The CDR3 protein is CASSLRGPVDQPQHF. The CDR3 coding sequence is TGTGCCAGCAGCTTGCGGGGGCCCGTAGACCAGCCCCAGCATTTT.

The chain couples TRBV6-5 to TRBJ1-2, with D possibly being TRBD1 (6 bases). V gave up 2 bases and J gave up 6 bases, with 10 bases separating them. The germline V gene has CDR1 MNHEY and CDR2 SVGAGI. The CDR3 has 13 residues. The CDR3 DNA is TGTGCCAGCAGTTACGTCGCAGGGGATGGCTACACCTTC. This sequence encodes CASSYVAGDGYTF.

V and J are TRBV9 and TRBJ1-4; D may be TRBD1 (5 bases). V lost 4 bases to trimming and J lost 3 bases, with 10 bases between them. Germline-derived CDR1 and CDR2 are SGDLS and YYNGEE. CDR3 size: 14 residues. The chain's CDR3 is CASSPPGSNEKLFF. The DNA for the CDR3 is TGTGCCAGCAGCCCCCCAGGGTCTAATGAAAAACTGTTTTTT.

This chain joins TRBV7-3 and TRBJ1-5, with D hard to call. The CDR3 runs 14 residues. Germline V gives CDR1 SGHTA, CDR2 FQGTGA. Trimming left V 6 bases short and J 0 bases short, with 9 bases between. In DNA form, the CDR3 reads TGTGCCAGCAGGGGAGGACTTAGCAATCAGCCCCAGCATTTT. This sequence encodes CASRGGLSNQPQHF.

J is TRBJ1-1 and V is TRBV10-2, with TRBD1 identical over 10 bases. Germline assignment: CDR1 WSHSY and CDR2 SAAADI. The CDR3 is 15 amino acids. With V trimmed by 6 bases and J by 0 bases, 4 bases remained unmatched. CDR3 nucleotides: TGCGCCAGCAGCCGACAGGGGGCGGTGAACACTGAAGCTTTCTTT. As protein: CASSRQGAVNTEAFF.

This chain links TRBV6-5 with TRBJ1-2, with 7 bases fitting TRBD1. From germline, CDR1 is MNHEY and CDR2 SVGAGI. The CDR3 runs 15 residues. V lost 0 bases and J lost 6; bases outside the gene matches: 7. CDR3: CASSYSPGQVDGYTF. Here the CDR3 DNA reads TGTGCCAGCAGTTACTCTCCCGGACAGGTGGATGGCTACACCTTC.

In its sample, this clone was seen a few times. The genes are TRBV27 and TRBJ1-1; D uncertain. Germline CDR1 MNHEY, CDR2 SMNVEV (reference sequence). V lost 0 bases and J lost 6, with 14 bases in between. The CDR3 totals 15 residues. CDR3 DNA: TGTGCCAGCAGTTTATCGAACAACCGCGGGGCTGAAGCTTTCTTT. Its protein is CASSLSNNRGAEAFF.

The chain recombines TRBV6-5 with TRBJ1-1, with a tentative D call TRBD1 (6 bases). The CDR3 has 15 residues. V was shortened by 5 bases and J by 2 bases, with 15 bases between the two germline ends. Per the germline V gene, CDR1 is MNHEY and CDR2 is SVGAGI. The CDR3 region is CASSRNNRVNTEAFF. In DNA form, the CDR3 reads TGTGCCAGCAGTCGAAATAACAGGGTAAACACTGAAGCTTTCTTT.

V usage is TRBV24-1 and J usage is TRBJ2-5; D is possibly TRBD2 (7 bases). The CDR3 covers 17 residues. V was trimmed by 4 bases and J by 5 bases, leaving 22 bases between them. Looked up from germline, CDR1 is KGHDR and CDR2 is SFDVKD. The CDR3 reads CATSEGGAGKIGETQYF. The CDR3 region has the DNA TGTGCCACCAGTGAAGGGGGGGCCGGGAAGATAGGGGAGACCCAGTACTTC.

The chain links TRBV19 to TRBJ1-1; D is ambiguous. CDR1 LNHDA and CDR2 SQIVND come from the germline V gene (reference sequence). The CDR3 is made up of 13 amino acids. Trimming shortened V by 5 bases and J by 7 bases, and 14 bases separated the two germline ends. The DNA of the CDR3 is TGTGCCAGTAGTCACCTCGACGAGGTTGAAGCTTTCTTT. This gives the protein CASSHLDEVEAFF.

This chain joins TRBV7-3 and TRBJ2-1; TRBD2 matches at 12 bases. Trimming at V came to 6 bases and at J to 7 bases, leaving 7 bases not matched to a gene. This CDR3 spans 15 amino acids. The germline V gene has CDR1 SGHTA and CDR2 FQGTGA. CDR3 nucleotides: TGTGCCAGCAGTTCGGGCGGACTAGCGGGGAATGAGCAGTTCTTC. Its translation: CASSSGGLAGNEQFF.

The rearrangement joins TRBV5-4 to TRBJ1-2; 7 positions agree with TRBD1. CDR3 length: 16 residues. Germline V CDR1 and CDR2: SGHNT, YYREEE (reference sequence). The V and J ends lost 4 bases and 4 bases, in that order; junction bases with no gene match: 13. CDR3 DNA sequence: TGTGCCAGCAGCCAAAAAAAGACAGGGTCGTCCTATGGCTACACCTTC. This encodes CASSQKKTGSSYGYTF.

This clone was seen only once. The chain couples TRBV19 to TRBJ1-1, with D uncertain. Germline CDR1 reads LNHDA; CDR2 reads SQIVND (reference sequence). The CDR3 totals 14 residues. Trimming stripped 1 base from V and 4 bases from J, with 10 bases between. Here the CDR3 DNA reads TGTGCCAGTAGTATAGTTACACAGTCCACTGAAGCTTTCTTT. This encodes CASSIVTQSTEAFF.

The V call is TRBV6-5, the J call TRBJ2-5, with 8 bases identical to TRBD2. J lost 1 base, V lost 2 bases, and 3 bases had no gene match. Germline V gene data show CDR1 as MNHEY and CDR2 as SVGAGI. CDR3 length equals 15 residues. The CDR3 DNA reads TGTGCCAGCAGTTACCGTAGCGGGATCCAAGAGACCCAGTACTTC. Its translation is CASSYRSGIQETQYF.

This clone was observed a single time. V is TRBV2 and J is TRBJ1-1; tentatively, D is TRBD1 (5 bases). There are 13 residues in the CDR3. Trimming removed 4 bases from V and 5 bases from J, with 11 bases in between. Per the germline V gene, CDR1 is SNHLY and CDR2 is FYNNEI. The CDR3 reads CASSALGGTEAFF. The CDR3 DNA follows: TGTGCCAGCAGTGCTTTGGGGGGGACTGAAGCTTTCTTT.

The chain recombines TRBV5-6 with TRBJ1-4; D is unclear. Germline V CDR1 and CDR2: SGHDT, YYEEEE. The CDR3 spans 15 residues. The V gene lost 0 bases and the J gene lost 3 bases, with 9 bases spanning the gap. The CDR3 sequence: CASSLGYSANEKLFF. Here the CDR3 DNA reads TGTGCCAGCAGCTTGGGTTATTCGGCTAATGAAAAACTGTTTTTT.

The chain has TRBV2 and TRBJ2-2, with D possibly being TRBD1 (6 bases). CDR1 is SNHLY, CDR2 FYNNEI, per germline. V was cut by 7 bases and J by 4 bases, with 13 bases left in between. The CDR3 covers 14 residues. The CDR3 DNA sequence: TGTGCCAGCACAAGGACAGAGATCACCGGGGAGCTGTTTTTT. The encoded protein is CASTRTEITGELFF.

The genes are TRBV19 and TRBJ2-1, with D uncertain. The CDR3 spans 15 residues. The germline gives CDR1 LNHDA, CDR2 SQIVND (reference sequence). Trimming took off 0 bases at V and 9 bases at J, with 15 bases between the two ends. CDR3 region: CASSIDSSLAGEQFF. The CDR3, as DNA: TGTGCCAGTAGTATAGATTCCAGCCTCGCAGGTGAGCAGTTCTTC.

Regarding this clone: Other DNA variants within this sample encode the same CDR3. V usage is TRBV5-1 and J usage is TRBJ1-1; D is ambiguous. The CDR3 is 14 residues long. Trimming pared 0 bases from V and 0 bases from J, leaving 6 bases between. The germline V gene encodes CDR1 SGHRS and CDR2 YFSETQ. CDR3 loop: CASSLVQMNTEAFF. In DNA, the CDR3 is TGCGCCAGCAGCTTGGTCCAGATGAACACTGAAGCTTTCTTT.